This is a list of T cell receptor beta chains from one sample in a study of OX40 agonist ivuxolimab in advanced cancers. Assay used: immunoSEQ multiplex PCR; TCRdb lists only in-frame clones, some missing. The sample lists about 80,000 clones; almost 85% were seen once. Sample: CD4+ or CD8+ T cells sorted from blood, taken in a trial of the OX40 agonist ivuxolimab. These receptors were obtained from an adult with an advanced solid tumor such as melanoma, head and neck, liver or kidney cancer. CDR3s include the opening cysteine and the closing phenylalanine or tryptophan. The order of the fields is J gene, clone size, CDR3 length, V gene, D gene, CDR3 DNA, CDR3 protein. D genes are given only for firm matches. The size of a clone is reported for some rows only, either as once, few or many, or as a class for expanded clones.

TRBJ2-7,-,19,TRBV6-1,TRBD2,TGTGCCAGCAGTGAAGCTAGGGGGGGAAGGAGCGGGAGGGCCGACGAGCAGTACTTC,CASSEARGGRSGRADEQYF
TRBJ1-6,-,13,TRBV11-2,-,TGTGCCAGCAGCTTAGGGGCAAATTCACCCCTCCACTTT,CASSLGANSPLHF
TRBJ2-3,-,15,TRBV5-1,TRBD2,TGCGCCAGCAGGACTAGCGGTGCGGGCACAGATACGCAGTATTTT,CASRTSGAGTDTQYF
TRBJ2-5,-,15,TRBV7-2,-,TGTGCCAGCAGCTCCTACGGGGGCATGGAAGAGACCCAGTACTTC,CASSSYGGMEETQYF
TRBJ1-1,-,13,TRBV18,-,TGTGCCAGCTCACCTCAGGGGAACACTGAAGCTTTCTTT,CASSPQGNTEAFF
TRBJ1-2,few,13,TRBV5-1,-,TGCGCCAGCAGCCCCCGGGGGCAGTATGGCTACACCTTC,CASSPRGQYGYTF
TRBJ1-4,-,13,TRBV5-1,TRBD1,TGCGCCAGTCGGGACAGGGGTAATGAAAAACTGTTTTTT,CASRDRGNEKLFF
TRBJ2-7,-,15,TRBV6-5,-,TGTGCCAGCAGCCGACAGGCATCCTTAAATTACGAGCAGTACTTC,CASSRQASLNYEQYF
TRBJ1-5,-,16,TRBV28,-,TGTGCCAGCAGTTATGTAAAGACCCCTAGCAATCAGCCCCAGCATTTT,CASSYVKTPSNQPQHF
TRBJ2-1,-,16,TRBV5-6,-,TGTGCCAGCAGCTCCGTTAAACTTAGCTCCTACAATGAGCAGTTCTTC,CASSSVKLSSYNEQFF
TRBJ2-1,-,13,TRBV7-2,-,TGTGCCAGCAGACCCCTCCAATACAATGAGCAGTTCTTC,CASRPLQYNEQFF
TRBJ1-1,-,15,TRBV7-9,TRBD1,TGTGCCAGCAGCCCCTCCTCGGGACAGGTCACTGAAGCTTTCTTT,CASSPSSGQVTEAFF
TRBJ2-2,-,15,TRBV5-4,TRBD1,TGTGCCAGCAGACGGGACAGGGCTAACACCGGGGAGCTGTTTTTT,CASRRDRANTGELFF
TRBJ2-2,-,14,TRBV5-1,-,TGCGCCAGCAATTGGGCAGGGAACACCGGGGAGCTGTTTTTT,CASNWAGNTGELFF
TRBJ2-7,-,16,TRBV19,TRBD2,TGTGCCAGCTCCCCCCGGAGGGCTAGCGGGAACTACGAGCAGTACTTC,CASSPRRASGNYEQYF
TRBJ2-1,-,12,TRBV7-2,TRBD2,TGTGCCAGCAGCCGCCCGGGAGGGAACCAGTTCTTC,CASSRPGGNQFF
TRBJ2-7,-,16,TRBV15,TRBD1,TGTGCCACCAGCAGGGTGGGACAGGGGGCCTTGGACGAGCAGTACTTC,CATSRVGQGALDEQYF
TRBJ2-1,-,14,TRBV6-5,TRBD2,TGTGCCAGCAGTTCAGCGGGAGGCCGCAATGAGCAGTTCTTC,CASSSAGGRNEQFF
TRBJ2-3,once,14,TRBV9,-,TGTGCCAGCAGCTCCCGGACAAATACAGATACGCAGTATTTT,CASSSRTNTDTQYF
TRBJ2-3,-,16,TRBV11-2,TRBD2,TGTGCCAGCAGCTATACGGGACTAGCGGGGGGGGATACGCAGTATTTT,CASSYTGLAGGDTQYF
TRBJ2-7,-,16,TRBV9,TRBD2,TGTGCCAGCAGTGAGGGACTAGCGGGGGCTTCCTACGAGCAGTACTTC,CASSEGLAGASYEQYF
TRBJ1-1,-,16,TRBV7-9,-,TGTGCCAGCAGCCTCGAGCCGGAGGTTATGAACACTGAAGCTTTCTTT,CASSLEPEVMNTEAFF
TRBJ1-6,-,13,TRBV7-9,-,TGCGCCAGCAGCCAAGATGGACGTTTACCCCTCCACTTT,CASSQDGRLPLHF
TRBJ1-6,-,15,TRBV5-4,-,TGTGCCAGCAGCTTGAGCACAGGAAATTATTCACCCCTCCACTTT,CASSLSTGNYSPLHF